Presented here are 30 T cell receptor beta chains from one specimen sequenced in a study of blood T cell repertoires in COVID-19. Some clones are missing from TCRdb's copy, which holds only in-frame ones; the method was immunoSEQ multiplex PCR. The data contain about 200,000 clones, roughly 80% of them singletons. Material for sequencing was peripheral blood. The receptors derive from a woman in her sixties or seventies with acute or convalescent COVID-19.

This chain links TRBV15 with TRBJ2-3; D might be TRBD1 (5 bases). CDR1 and CDR2 from the germline V gene are LNHNV and YYDKDF (reference sequence). Trimming took 4 bases from V and 2 from J, leaving 22 bases between them. This CDR3 is built from 18 residues. The CDR3: CATSTPPVGQGNTDTQYF. CDR3 nucleotides: TGTGCCACCAGCACCCCCCCTGTGGGGCAGGGAAACACAGATACGCAGTATTTT.

J is TRBJ1-4 and V is TRBV18, with 7 bases that match TRBD1. Germline lookup yields CDR1 KGHSH and CDR2 LQKENI. Trimming at V came to 0 bases and at J to 5 bases, leaving 3 bases not matched to a gene. This CDR3 is 15 amino acids long. CDR3 region: CASSPPRTGNEKLFF. In DNA form, the CDR3 reads TGTGCCAGCTCACCACCCCGGACAGGCAATGAAAAACTGTTTTTT.

The chain employs TRBV15 and TRBJ2-1, with 11 bases fitting TRBD1. The germline V gene has CDR1 LNHNV and CDR2 YYDKDF (reference sequence). Trimming took 1 base from V and 6 from J; bases not matched to a gene: 5. The CDR3 runs to 16 residues. CDR3 region: CATSRGGQGVFNEQFF. CDR3 coding DNA: TGTGCCACCAGCAGAGGGGGACAGGGGGTGTTCAATGAGCAGTTCTTC.

This clone was observed a single time. CDR3 in DNA: TGCGCCAGCAGCTTGGTACCCGGGGTAAACACCGGGGAGCTGTTTTTT. Translating it yields CASSLVPGVNTGELFF. V and J are TRBV5-1 and TRBJ2-2, with D maybe TRBD2 (5 bases). Between the trimmed V and J ends, which lost 0 bases and 2 bases, there was a span of 11 bases. This CDR3 spans 16 amino acids. Germline loops: CDR1 SGHRS, CDR2 YFSETQ.

The J gene is TRBJ1-1, the V gene TRBV4-2, with 7 bases fitting TRBD1. Germline CDR1 is LGHNA and CDR2 is YNFKEQ. The CDR3 loop spans 15 amino acids. After removal of 4 bases from V and 4 bases from J, the junction contained 9 bases not matched to a gene. The CDR3 nucleotides are TGTGCCAGCAGCCCTTCTGACAGGGCGGGCACTGAAGCTTTCTTT. This codes for CASSPSDRAGTEAFF.

This rearrangement joins TRBV5-8 to TRBJ2-3; D possibly corresponds to TRBD1 (6 bases). This CDR3 spans 15 amino acids. CDR1 is SGHTS, CDR2 YDEGEE, per germline. V shed 4 bases and J shed 5 bases, with 17 bases lying between them. This CDR3 reads CASSSGQFVIDTQYF. CDR3 DNA: TGTGCCAGCAGCAGCGGACAGTTCGTCATAGATACGCAGTATTTT. Based on the CDR3 plus reference TRBV5-8 and TRBJ2-3, the full variable domain is EAGVTQSPTHLIKTRGQQATLRCSPISGHTSVYWYQQALGLGLQFLLWYDEGEERNRGNFPPRFSGRQFPNYSSELNVNALELEDSALYLCASSSGQFVIDTQYFGPGTRLTVL.

This clone showed up just a few times. The same CDR3 also results from other DNA sequences found in this sample. The chain couples TRBV5-1 to TRBJ2-3; D perhaps matches TRBD2 (7 bases). Germline-derived CDR1 and CDR2 are SGHRS and YFSETQ. Trimming took 5 bases from V and 3 from J, leaving 22 bases between them. This CDR3 region has 17 residues. The CDR3 nucleotides are TGCGCCAGCAGTCCTGATTTGAGGGGGGGAGTAACAGATACGCAGTATTTT. Its translation: CASSPDLRGGVTDTQYF.

The chain combines TRBV27 with TRBJ2-7; tentative D call: TRBD1 (5 bases). Germline CDR1 reads MNHEY; CDR2 reads SMNVEV (reference sequence). V was trimmed by 2 bases and J by 5 bases, leaving 10 bases between them. There are 13 residues in the CDR3. CDR3 nucleotides: TGTGCCAGCAGTTTAACAGGTGCGGACGAGCAGTACTTC. Translating gives CASSLTGADEQYF.

The rearrangement joins TRBV5-6 to TRBJ2-5; no firm D call. The CDR3 loop spans 15 amino acids. The germline CDR1 and CDR2 sequences are SGHDT and YYEEEE. V gave up 0 bases and J gave up 4 bases, with 13 bases separating them. The CDR3 DNA reads TGTGCCAGCAGCTTGGAGAGACTTCTTGGAGAGACCCAGTACTTC. Encoded protein: CASSLERLLGETQYF.

This clone was seen only a few times. The chain combines TRBV9 with TRBJ1-5, with a possible D match to TRBD1 (6 bases). The CDR3 has 14 amino acids. CDR1 SGDLS and CDR2 YYNGEE come from the germline V gene. The ends were cut back, 3 bases at V and 5 bases at J, with 12 bases in the middle. The CDR3 here is CASSAGTPDQPQHF. CDR3 nucleotides: TGTGCCAGCAGCGCAGGGACACCCGATCAGCCCCAGCATTTT.

In this sample, this clone turned up a few times. The chain couples TRBV30 to TRBJ1-4; D gene ambiguous. V dropped 2 bases and J dropped 7 bases, with 8 bases sitting between them. CDR3 size: 12 residues. Germline V gene sequence: CDR1 GTSNPN, CDR2 SVGIG (reference sequence). The CDR3 sequence: CAWSTLREKLFF. For the CDR3, the DNA is TGTGCCTGGAGTACCCTGCGTGAAAAACTGTTTTTT.

J is TRBJ2-7 and V is TRBV6-2 or TRBV6-3; 10 bases line up with TRBD2. The CDR3 loop spans 18 amino acids. Germline-derived CDR1 and CDR2 are MNHEY and SVGEGT. Trimming at V came to 2 bases and at J to 2 bases, leaving 12 bases not matched to a gene. The CDR3 DNA is TGTGCCAGCAGTTACCCTAGCGGGGGCCTAGGCACTCCCTACGAGCAGTACTTC. Translated: CASSYPSGGLGTPYEQYF.

The J gene is TRBJ2-3, the V gene TRBV5-4, with 10 nucleotides matching TRBD2. The CDR3 spans 15 residues. The V gene end was trimmed by 4 bases and the J gene end by 5 bases; junction bases not matched to a gene: 7. Germline CDR1 reads SGHNT; CDR2 reads YYREEE (reference sequence). The DNA of the CDR3 is TGTGCCAGCAGCGGAGCGGGGGGGCGGCAAGATACGCAGTATTTT. The encoded protein is CASSGAGGRQDTQYF.

The rearrangement links TRBV9 to TRBJ1-3; 7 bases align to TRBD1. The CDR3 loop spans 17 amino acids. Trimming at V came to 1 base and at J to 4 bases, leaving 11 bases not matched to a gene. Germline lookup yields CDR1 SGDLS and CDR2 YYNGEE. The CDR3 sequence is CASSVRLSGGAGNTIYF. The DNA for the CDR3 is TGTGCCAGCAGCGTAAGGCTCTCAGGGGGAGCCGGAAACACCATATATTTT. The full variable domain, rest sourced from reference TRBV9 and TRBJ1-3, is DSGVTQTPKHLITATGQRVTLRCSPRSGDLSVYWYQQSLDQGLQFLIQYYNGEERAKGNILERFSAQQFPDLHSELNLSSLELGDSALYFCASSVRLSGGAGNTIYFGEGSWLTVV.

This clone was detected once. The V call is TRBV4-1, the J call TRBJ1-5, with D perhaps TRBD1 (6 bases). Between the trimmed V and J ends, which lost 1 base and 0 bases, there was a span of 13 bases. Germline V CDR1 and CDR2: MGHRA, YSYEKL. The CDR3 has 17 residues. CDR3 nucleotide sequence: TGCGCCAGCAGCCAAGGATTTGGACAGCCTAGCAATCAGCCCCAGCATTTT. Protein product: CASSQGFGQPSNQPQHF.

This clone was found a few times. The chain links TRBV6-5 to TRBJ2-6; a possible D gene is TRBD2 (6 bases). The length of the CDR3 is 16 residues. The germline CDR1 and CDR2 sequences are MNHEY and SVGAGI. Between the trimmed V and J ends, which lost 2 bases and 3 bases, there was a span of 11 bases. CDR3 residues: CASSYGFGSGANVLTF. The CDR3 region has the DNA TGTGCCAGCAGTTACGGTTTCGGGAGTGGGGCCAACGTCCTGACTTTC.

This clone was detected a few times. The chain carries TRBV4-3 and TRBJ2-2, with 9 bases aligning to TRBD1. This CDR3 region has 17 residues. Germline V gives CDR1 LGHNA, CDR2 YSLEER. Unmatched junction bases numbered 7, after V lost 0 bases and J lost 5 bases. The chain's CDR3 is CASSQDTGTGRTGELFF. For the CDR3, the DNA is TGCGCCAGCAGCCAAGATACTGGGACAGGGAGAACCGGGGAGCTGTTTTTT.

The chain has TRBV4-3 and TRBJ1-1; tentatively, D is TRBD1 (6 bases). This CDR3 comprises 16 residues. CDR1 and CDR2 from the germline V gene are LGHNA and YSLEER. V was cut by 0 bases and J by 6 bases, with 17 bases left in between. CDR3 DNA sequence: TGCGCCAGCAGCCAAGAAGGGGGGGCGCGAAGGTCTGAAGCTTTCTTT. Translating gives CASSQEGGARRSEAFF.

The chain joins TRBV12-3 or TRBV12-4 to TRBJ2-5; 8 positions agree with TRBD1. The CDR3 runs 13 residues. V dropped 5 bases and J dropped 3; count of bases not matched to a gene: 2. The CDR3 is CASSQGQEETQYF. The DNA for the CDR3 is TGTGCCAGCAGTCAGGGACAGGAAGAGACCCAGTACTTC.

This chain connects TRBV25-1 to TRBJ2-7, with unresolved D. The length of the CDR3 is 12 residues. CDR1 is MGHDK and CDR2 is SYGVNS in the germline V gene. The V and J ends lost 3 bases and 4 bases respectively, with 7 bases between them. The CDR3 is CASSDPKYEQYF. As DNA, the CDR3 is TGTGCCAGCAGTGACCCCAAATACGAGCAGTACTTC.

The gene calls are TRBV27 and TRBJ2-2; 7 bases are shared with TRBD2. CDR1 and CDR2 (germline): MNHEY, SMNVEV (reference sequence). CDR3 length: 15 amino acids. V trimming: 4 bases; J trimming: 5 bases; junction bases outside the gene matches: 7. CDR3 sequence: CASSSPGGRTGELFF. The CDR3 coding sequence is TGTGCCAGCAGTTCCCCGGGGGGAAGGACCGGGGAGCTGTTTTTT.

V is TRBV14 and J is TRBJ2-1; D remains unclear. This CDR3 spans 16 amino acids. Trimming removed 0 bases from V and 7 bases from J, with 16 bases in between. Germline values: CDR1 SGHDN, CDR2 FVKESK. The CDR3 sequence: CASSQDIVPTPNEQFF. The CDR3 coding sequence is TGTGCCAGCAGCCAAGATATAGTTCCAACTCCAAATGAGCAGTTCTTC.

The chain links TRBV30 to TRBJ2-7, with 9 bases aligning to TRBD2. This CDR3 is 17 amino acids long. Losses at the gene ends were 0 bases for V and 4 bases for J; bases not matched to a gene: 13. Germline V gene data show CDR1 as GTSNPN and CDR2 as SVGIG (reference sequence). The DNA for the CDR3 is TGTGCCTGGAGTGTACTTTCGGCGGGGGGGCCCTGGTACGAGCAGTACGTC. This gives the protein CAWSVLSAGGPWYEQYV.

As concerns this clone: Relative to the germline gene, one junction end is altered; a read error may explain this. The rearrangement joins TRBV18 to TRBJ2-3, with D possibly matching TRBD1 (5 bases). Germline-derived CDR1 and CDR2 are KGHSH and LQKENI. The CDR3 extends over 15 amino acids. The CDR3 sequence: CARSPSQGATDTQYF. CDR3 nucleotide sequence: TGTGCCAGATCACCATCTCAAGGGGCTACAGATACGCAGTATTTT.

This rearrangement joins TRBV5-1 to TRBJ2-7; D is unresolved. CDR3 length: 19 amino acids. Trimming removed 2 bases from V and 2 bases from J, with 26 bases in between. Germline lookup yields CDR1 SGHRS and CDR2 YFSETQ. The CDR3 is CASSFDGGFAASVPYEQYF. CDR3 DNA: TGCGCCAGCAGCTTTGATGGCGGATTCGCAGCGAGTGTCCCCTACGAGCAGTACTTC.

CDR3 loop: CASSYAVSERAFF. CDR3 bases: TGTGCCAGCAGTTATGCGGTGAGTGAACGGGCTTTCTTT. The chain recombines TRBV6-5 with TRBJ1-1; D remains unclear. This CDR3 region has 13 residues. Germline V gene sequence: CDR1 MNHEY, CDR2 SVGAGI. Trimming cost V 3 bases and J 11 bases, with 16 bases left between them.

This clone occurred once. J is TRBJ2-3 and V is TRBV9; TRBD2 matches 12 bases. V lost 3 bases, J lost 6 bases, and 2 bases stayed unmatched. Germline CDR1 reads SGDLS; CDR2 reads YYNGEE. The length of the CDR3 is 14 residues. The CDR3 loop is CASSASGGADTQYF. The CDR3, as DNA: TGTGCCAGCAGCGCTAGCGGGGGGGCGGATACGCAGTATTTT.

This clone came up once. The chain combines TRBV7-2 with TRBJ1-2; 8 positions match TRBD1. J lost 6 bases, V lost 1 base, and 13 bases had no gene match. Germline CDR1 is SGHTA and CDR2 is FQGNSA. The CDR3 is made up of 17 amino acids. Here the CDR3 DNA reads TGTGCCAGCAGCTTAGTCCCCGACAGGGGAGGGAAAAATGGCTACACCTTC. Its translation: CASSLVPDRGGKNGYTF.

The genes are TRBV6-6 and TRBJ1-5, with D possibly matching TRBD1 (6 bases). The CDR3 has 16 residues. V was shortened by 5 bases and J by 8 bases, with 22 bases between the two germline ends. Germline V CDR1 and CDR2: MNHNY, SVGAGI (reference sequence). CDR3: CASSQSPGTLGKPQHF. The DNA for the CDR3 is TGTGCCAGCAGTCAGTCCCCCGGGACACTGGGCAAGCCCCAGCATTTT.

The J gene is TRBJ2-1, the V gene TRBV7-2; a possible D gene is TRBD2 (6 bases). Trimming removed 3 bases from V and 5 bases from J, with 14 bases in between. The CDR3 is made up of 15 amino acids. CDR1 and CDR2 from the germline V gene are SGHTA and FQGNSA. CDR3 DNA sequence: TGTGCCAGCAGCTTCTATTCGGCGGGGAACAATGAGCAGTTCTTC. It translates to CASSFYSAGNNEQFF.